These T cell receptor beta chains were read from a single sample in a study of T cell repertoires in cytomegalovirus infection. These TCRs' antigens remain unknown. TCRdb reprocessed the reads with MiXCR, giving one entry per CDR3 protein. The table shows more than 300,000 distinct CDR3 sequences, with about 32% occurring only once. Here the sequenced sample was cultured PBMCs, taken from culture after CMV antigen stimulation. Receptors originate from a human donor in good health (CMV status not recorded). Some clones in this sample may be carry-over from other donors' samples. Each CDR3 is given with its conserved first and last residue. Each record gives: clone size, D gene, V gene, J gene, CDR3 protein, CDR3 DNA. D genes are given only for firm matches. Not every row has a clone size; where given, it reads once, few, many or a size class.

clone_size: few
d_call: TRBD1
v_call: TRBV19
j_call: TRBJ2-3
cdr3_aa: CASSGTVTDTQYF
cdr3_nt: TGTGCCAGTTCGGGGACAGTAACAGATACGCAGTATTTT

clone_size: -
d_call: -
v_call: TRBV20-1
j_call: TRBJ2-7
cdr3_aa: CSASGYEQYF
cdr3_nt: TGCAGTGCTAGTGGCTACGAGCAGTACTTC

clone_size: -
d_call: -
v_call: TRBV29-1
j_call: TRBJ2-1
cdr3_aa: CSVVMTDHNEQFF
cdr3_nt: TGCAGCGTTGTTATGACAGATCACAATGAGCAGTTCTTC

clone_size: few
d_call: TRBD1
v_call: TRBV7-3
j_call: TRBJ2-6
cdr3_aa: CASSPDRAGANVLTF
cdr3_nt: TGTGCCAGCAGCCCGGACAGGGCTGGGGCCAACGTCCTGACTTTC

clone_size: -
d_call: -
v_call: TRBV7-4
j_call: TRBJ2-2
cdr3_aa: CASNRGTGKLFF
cdr3_nt: TGTGCCAGCAACCGTGGGACCGGGAAGCTGTTTTTT

clone_size: -
d_call: TRBD2
v_call: TRBV10-3
j_call: TRBJ2-5
cdr3_aa: CAIRPGTSGEETQYF
cdr3_nt: TGTGCCATCAGACCCGGGACTAGCGGCGAAGAGACCCAGTACTTC

clone_size: few
d_call: TRBD1
v_call: TRBV10-3
j_call: TRBJ1-3
cdr3_aa: CANRDREDTIYF
cdr3_nt: TGTGCCAACCGGGACAGGGAAGACACCATATATTTT

clone_size: -
d_call: -
v_call: TRBV5-6
j_call: TRBJ1-5
cdr3_aa: CASSNRQWDQPQHF
cdr3_nt: TGTGCCAGCAGCAACCGACAGTGGGATCAGCCCCAGCATTTT

clone_size: -
d_call: -
v_call: TRBV30
j_call: TRBJ1-6
cdr3_aa: CAWSGFSGRKSSYNSPLHF
cdr3_nt: TGTGCCTGGTCGGGGTTCTCGGGACGGAAGAGCTCCTATAATTCACCCCTCCACTTT

clone_size: -
d_call: -
v_call: TRBV7-8
j_call: TRBJ2-2
cdr3_aa: CASNWGASGLNTGELFF
cdr3_nt: TGTGCCAGCAATTGGGGGGCTAGCGGCCTGAACACCGGGGAGCTGTTTTTT

clone_size: -
d_call: TRBD1
v_call: TRBV7-2
j_call: TRBJ1-1
cdr3_aa: CASSLRQGEGEAFF
cdr3_nt: TGTGCCAGCAGCTTGAGACAGGGTGAAGGTGAAGCTTTCTTT

clone_size: -
d_call: TRBD1
v_call: TRBV3-1
j_call: TRBJ2-7
cdr3_aa: CASSLAGTEYEQYF
cdr3_nt: TGTGCCAGCAGCCTCGCCGGGACAGAGTACGAGCAGTACTTC

clone_size: -
d_call: TRBD2
v_call: TRBV7-2
j_call: TRBJ2-1
cdr3_aa: CASSLVLAGGEQFF
cdr3_nt: TGTGCCAGCAGCTTAGTACTAGCGGGAGGTGAGCAGTTCTTC

clone_size: -
d_call: -
v_call: TRBV28
j_call: TRBJ2-7
cdr3_aa: CASSLSGTQTYEQYF
cdr3_nt: TGTGCCAGCAGTTTATCGGGGACCCAGACCTACGAGCAGTACTTC

clone_size: many
d_call: -
v_call: TRBV12-3/TRBV12-4
j_call: TRBJ1-1
cdr3_aa: CASTRWGANTEAFF
cdr3_nt: TGTGCCAGCACCCGTTGGGGGGCGAACACTGAAGCTTTCTTT

clone_size: -
d_call: TRBD1
v_call: TRBV5-4
j_call: TRBJ1-3
cdr3_aa: CASSQYTGGRDTIYF
cdr3_nt: TGTGCCAGCAGTCAGTATACAGGGGGCAGGGACACCATATATTTT

clone_size: -
d_call: TRBD2
v_call: TRBV12-3/TRBV12-4
j_call: TRBJ2-1
cdr3_aa: CASSITSGRENEQFF
cdr3_nt: TGTGCCAGCAGTATTACTAGCGGGAGGGAGAATGAGCAGTTCTTC

clone_size: -
d_call: TRBD2
v_call: TRBV9
j_call: TRBJ2-1
cdr3_aa: CASSLGLDITTMRQFF
cdr3_nt: TGTGCCAGCAGCTTAGGACTAGACATTACTACAATGAGACAGTTCTTC

clone_size: -
d_call: -
v_call: TRBV24-1
j_call: TRBJ2-5
cdr3_aa: CATSNSQETQYF
cdr3_nt: TGTGCCACCAGTAACAGCCAAGAGACCCAGTACTTC

clone_size: few
d_call: TRBD1
v_call: TRBV12-3/TRBV12-4
j_call: TRBJ2-2
cdr3_aa: CASRPGQDTGELFF
cdr3_nt: TGTGCCAGCAGGCCGGGACAGGACACCGGGGAGCTGTTTTTT

clone_size: -
d_call: TRBD1
v_call: TRBV11-2
j_call: TRBJ1-3
cdr3_aa: CASRTGNGGNTIYF
cdr3_nt: TGTGCCAGCAGGACAGGGAACGGCGGAAACACCATATATTTT

clone_size: few
d_call: TRBD1
v_call: TRBV20-1
j_call: TRBJ1-3
cdr3_aa: CSARDLLGTGGNTIYF
cdr3_nt: TGCAGTGCTAGAGATCTTCTGGGGACAGGGGGAAACACCATATATTTT

clone_size: -
d_call: TRBD1
v_call: TRBV20-1
j_call: TRBJ1-6
cdr3_aa: CSADRGGGSPLHF
cdr3_nt: TGCAGTGCTGACAGGGGTGGAGGGTCACCCCTCCACTTT

clone_size: -
d_call: -
v_call: TRBV4-3
j_call: TRBJ2-5
cdr3_aa: CASSQGTTPREETQYF
cdr3_nt: TGCGCCAGCAGCCAGGGGACAACGCCTAGAGAAGAGACCCAGTACTTC

clone_size: few
d_call: -
v_call: TRBV12-3/TRBV12-4
j_call: TRBJ1-2
cdr3_aa: CASSQSLGRLNYGYTF
cdr3_nt: TGTGCCAGCAGTCAAAGCTTGGGACGGCTTAACTATGGCTACACCTTC

clone_size: -
d_call: TRBD1
v_call: TRBV20-1
j_call: TRBJ1-4
cdr3_aa: CSATQTGNEKLFF
cdr3_nt: TGCAGTGCTACCCAGACAGGGAATGAAAAACTGTTTTTT

clone_size: -
d_call: TRBD1
v_call: TRBV2
j_call: TRBJ1-3
cdr3_aa: CASTEGQTSGNTIYF
cdr3_nt: TGTGCCAGCACCGAGGGACAGACCTCTGGAAACACCATATATTTT

clone_size: once
d_call: -
v_call: TRBV12-3/TRBV12-4
j_call: TRBJ2-1
cdr3_aa: CASSNTYNEQFF
cdr3_nt: TGTGCCAGCTCTAACACCTACAATGAGCAGTTCTTC

clone_size: few
d_call: TRBD1
v_call: TRBV12-3/TRBV12-4
j_call: TRBJ1-1
cdr3_aa: CASTSGDRGYGAQAFF
cdr3_nt: TGTGCCAGCACCTCCGGGGACAGGGGGTACGGGGCCCAAGCTTTCTTT

clone_size: -
d_call: -
v_call: TRBV20-1
j_call: TRBJ2-7
cdr3_aa: CSALNYEQYF
cdr3_nt: TGCAGTGCTCTCAACTACGAGCAGTACTTC

clone_size: few
d_call: -
v_call: TRBV6-5
j_call: TRBJ2-7
cdr3_aa: CASSPSQPGKYEQYF
cdr3_nt: TGTGCCAGCAGTCCCTCCCAGCCGGGAAAGTACGAGCAGTACTTC

clone_size: -
d_call: -
v_call: TRBV4-1
j_call: TRBJ1-2
cdr3_aa: CASSQGPSLINYGYTF
cdr3_nt: TGCGCCAGCAGCCAGGGACCGTCCCTTATTAACTATGGCTACACCTTC

clone_size: -
d_call: TRBD2
v_call: TRBV20-1
j_call: TRBJ2-1
cdr3_aa: CSVAGTSGNNEQFF
cdr3_nt: TGCAGTGTTGCTGGGACTAGCGGGAATAATGAGCAGTTCTTC